This passage covers 29 T cell receptor beta chains from one sample sequenced in a study of Ad26.COV2.S vaccination and SARS-CoV-2 variants. TCRdb keeps only in-frame clones here, not all; method: immunoSEQ multiplex PCR. The sample yields 350,000 to 600,000 clones, approximately 90% seen once. The sample's treatment: some 19 received Ad26.COV2.S at low or high dose, single or two shots; a few received placebo; per-sample allocation not given. Specimen acquisition occurred on day 63 following the initial vaccine or placebo injection. Sequenced material: peripheral blood, taken in a trial of Ad26.COV2.S vaccine versus placebo. The receptors come from a person between 18 and 60 years old who received the Ad26.COV2.S COVID-19 vaccine or a placebo.

The CDR3 nucleotides read TGTGCCAGCCGGTTGGTTGGCTACACCTTC. It translates to CASRLVGYTF. The chain joins TRBV6-6 to TRBJ1-2, with D uncertain. Germline CDR1 is MNHNY and CDR2 is SVGAGI (reference sequence). Trimming cost V 8 bases and J 7 bases, with 8 bases left between them. The CDR3 has 10 amino acids.

This sequence joins TRBV19 and TRBJ2-1; TRBD1 or TRBD2 may be the D gene (5 bases each). With 6 bases removed from V and 5 bases from J, the gap between germline ends came to 14 bases. The CDR3 runs to 14 residues. Germline V gene sequence: CDR1 LNHDA, CDR2 SQIVND (reference sequence). In DNA form, the CDR3 reads TGTGCCAGTAGCCGGGGCTCTGGTGACAATGAGCAGTTCTTC. It encodes CASSRGSGDNEQFF.

The J gene is TRBJ2-1, the V gene TRBV3-1 (or the pseudogene TRBV3-2); a possible D gene is TRBD2 (6 bases). Between the trimmed V and J ends, which lost 1 base and 4 bases, there was a span of 20 bases. CDR3 length equals 18 residues. Germline CDR1 is LGHDT and CDR2 is YNNKEL (reference sequence). Here the CDR3 reads CASSQVAWGEKGYNEQFF. In DNA, the CDR3 is TGTGCCAGCAGCCAAGTCGCCTGGGGGGAGAAGGGGTACAATGAGCAGTTCTTC.

The rearrangement joins TRBV10-1 to TRBJ2-5; TRBD2 matches at 7 bases. CDR1 WNHNN and CDR2 SYGVQD come from the germline V gene (reference sequence). The CDR3 runs 16 residues. The V segment lost 2 bases and the J segment 7 bases; nucleotides outside the gene matches: 13. The CDR3 DNA is TGCGCCAGCAGTGAGGGGGGGGTTGCCGGGACTGGGACCCAGTACTTC. Translation: CASSEGGVAGTGTQYF.

CDR3 DNA: TGTGCCAGCAGCCCCGACGGGCTCAATCAGCCCCAGCATTTT. Its protein is CASSPDGLNQPQHF. The V and J genes are TRBV9 and TRBJ1-5; no clear D gene. The CDR3 is 14 residues long. Germline CDR1 is SGDLS and CDR2 is YYNGEE. V was pared by 4 bases and J by 3 bases, with 11 bases between.

The sample holds one count of this clone. This chain uses TRBV30 with TRBJ1-5, with D uncertain. Germline V CDR1 and CDR2: GTSNPN, SVGIG (reference sequence). This CDR3 has 13 amino acids. V shed 0 bases and J shed 4 bases, with 7 bases lying between them. This CDR3 reads CAWSVSTNQPQHF. The CDR3 DNA is TGTGCCTGGAGTGTATCTACAAATCAGCCCCAGCATTTT. Full variable domain (remainder filled in from reference TRBV30 and TRBJ1-5): SQTIHQWPATLVQPVGSPLSLECTVEGTSNPNLYWYRQAAGRGLQLLFYSVGIGQISSEVPQNLSASRPQDRQFILSSKKLLLSDSGFYLCAWSVSTNQPQHFGDGTRLSIL.

With regard to this clone: Different DNA sequences within this sample yield the same CDR3. V gene TRBV28 combines with J gene TRBJ2-5, with a possible D match to TRBD1 (6 bases). From germline, CDR1 is MDHEN and CDR2 SYDVKM. The CDR3 is made up of 12 amino acids. The V end lost 6 bases, the J end lost 4 bases, and 9 bases lay between the germline ends. CDR3 sequence reads: CASSLRGETQYF. CDR3 coding DNA: TGTGCCAGCAGCCTCAGGGGAGAGACCCAGTACTTC. Full variable domain (rest looked up from reference TRBV28 and TRBJ2-5): DVKVTQSSRYLVKRTGEKVFLECVQDMDHENMFWYRQDPGLGLRLIYFSYDVKMKEKGDIPEGYSVSREKKERFSLILESASTNQTSMYLCASSLRGETQYFGPGTRLLVL.

The CDR3 reads CASTPSRVRNQPQHF. Here the CDR3 DNA reads TGTGCCAGCACCCCCAGTAGGGTTCGAAATCAGCCCCAGCATTTT. This chain links TRBV21-1 with TRBJ1-5. TRBV21-1 is a documented pseudogene. The CDR3 is 15 residues long.

The rearrangement uses TRBV6-6 and TRBJ1-5; D is ambiguous. CDR1 and CDR2 (germline): MNHNY, SVGAGI (reference sequence). Trimming took 2 bases from V and 2 from J, leaving 10 bases between them. CDR3 length: 15 amino acids. CDR3 in amino acids: CASSYPREGNQPQHF. The DNA of the CDR3 is TGTGCCAGCAGTTACCCCCGGGAGGGCAATCAGCCCCAGCATTTT.

The chain combines TRBV7-9 with TRBJ1-1; D unresolved. Per the germline V gene, CDR1 is SEHNR and CDR2 is FQNEAQ (reference sequence). The CDR3 has 15 amino acids. V lost 6 bases to trimming and J lost 3 bases, with 17 bases between them. The CDR3 region has the DNA TGTGCCAGCAGGCACAAGCAAGGGAAAGACACTGAAGCTTTCTTT. It yields the protein CASRHKQGKDTEAFF.

J is TRBJ2-3 and V is TRBV7-2; D uncertain. CDR1 SGHTA and CDR2 FQGNSA come from the germline V gene. The CDR3 consists of 13 residues. V lost 5 bases to trimming and J lost 3 bases, with 9 bases between them. This chain's CDR3 is CASSPQWTDTQYF. Here the CDR3 DNA reads TGTGCCAGCAGCCCTCAGTGGACAGATACGCAGTATTTT.

The chain links TRBV12-3 or TRBV12-4 to TRBJ1-2; D not certain. V shed 4 bases and J shed 3 bases, with 9 bases lying between them. This CDR3 contains 13 residues. The CDR3 loop is CASSSDTYYGYTF. CDR3 bases: TGTGCCAGCAGTTCCGACACATACTATGGCTACACCTTC.

This clone showed up just a few times. The chain links TRBV24-1 to TRBJ1-5; D is ambiguous. The CDR3 spans 14 residues. Trimming took 2 bases from V and 0 from J, leaving 4 bases between them. Germline CDR1 and CDR2: KGHDR and SFDVKD. The CDR3 protein is CATSDSPSNQPQHF. CDR3 nucleotides: TGTGCCACCAGTGATTCACCTAGCAATCAGCCCCAGCATTTT.

This rearrangement joins TRBV12-3 or TRBV12-4 to TRBJ2-1, with TRBD2 as a possible D gene (6 bases). The CDR3 is made up of 13 amino acids. V was trimmed by 3 bases and J by 7 bases, leaving 10 bases between them. The CDR3 spells CASSLRRGNEQFF. In DNA form, the CDR3 reads TGTGCCAGCAGTTTGCGCCGGGGGAATGAGCAGTTCTTC.

The chain couples TRBV4-1 to TRBJ1-5; D ambiguous. V lost 0 bases, J lost 0 bases, and 6 bases lay in between. Germline CDR1 reads MGHRA; CDR2 reads YSYEKL. CDR3 length: 15 amino acids. The CDR3 coding sequence is TGCGCCAGCAGCCAAGAAGCTTCTAGCAATCAGCCCCAGCATTTT. Its protein product is CASSQEASSNQPQHF.

This clone was seen only once. The chain couples TRBV6-5 to TRBJ2-1; 11 bases line up with TRBD2. The J segment lost 6 bases and the V segment lost 2 bases, leaving 3 bases of the junction unmatched. Per the germline V gene, CDR1 is MNHEY and CDR2 is SVGAGI. The CDR3 sequence is 15 residues long. CDR3 loop: CASSYGGLAANEQFF. For the CDR3, the DNA is TGTGCCAGCAGTTACGGGGGACTAGCGGCCAATGAGCAGTTCTTC.

The V and J genes are TRBV11-3 and TRBJ2-2; D is ambiguous. This CDR3 is 15 amino acids long. The V end was cut by 2 bases, the J end by 4 bases, with 11 bases between. CDR1 SGHNT and CDR2 YENEEA come from the germline V gene. CDR3 loop: CASSLSPGPTGELFF. Written as DNA, the CDR3 is TGTGCCAGCAGCTTATCCCCCGGACCCACCGGGGAGCTGTTTTTT.

This chain uses TRBV5-6 with TRBJ1-1; D call uncertain. Trimming shortened V by 4 bases and J by 11 bases, and 12 bases separated the two germline ends. Per germline, CDR1 SGHDT and CDR2 YYEEEE. The CDR3 has 11 residues. The CDR3 region has the DNA TGTGCCAGCAGCCGTTCTGGGTTGGCTTTCTTT. Translated, it gives CASSRSGLAFF.

The chain links TRBV6-2 or TRBV6-3 to TRBJ2-7; no clear D. V was clipped by 2 bases and J by 0 bases, with 20 bases between them. The germline V gene encodes CDR1 MNHEY and CDR2 SVGEGT. The CDR3 is made up of 18 amino acids. CDR3 region: CASSYDDLGRISSYEQYF. CDR3 in DNA: TGTGCCAGCAGTTACGATGATCTTGGCAGAATATCCTCCTACGAGCAGTACTTC.

This clone showed up just once. The chain carries TRBV27 and TRBJ1-1; the D is unclear. V was trimmed by 3 bases and J by 1 base, leaving 6 bases between them. Looked up from germline, CDR1 is MNHEY and CDR2 is SMNVEV (reference sequence). CDR3 length equals 13 residues. CDR3 amino acids: CASSLVSNTEAFF. The CDR3 bases are TGTGCCAGCAGTTTGGTTTCGAACACTGAAGCTTTCTTT.

This chain links TRBV19 with TRBJ1-5; maybe TRBD1 (5 bases). This CDR3 has 15 amino acids. Trimming removed 1 base at V and 4 bases at J, with 11 bases between. Germline CDR1 reads LNHDA; CDR2 reads SQIVND (reference sequence). The CDR3 loop is CASSIGRQRNQPQHF. CDR3 coding DNA: TGTGCCAGTAGTATAGGTCGACAGAGAAATCAGCCCCAGCATTTT.

The rearrangement links TRBV27 to TRBJ1-2; 8 bases are shared with TRBD1. Germline V gene sequence: CDR1 MNHEY, CDR2 SMNVEV (reference sequence). This CDR3 contains 18 residues. V dropped 4 bases and J dropped 4; count of bases not matched to a gene: 17. The CDR3 DNA reads TGTGCCAGCAGTTACTCTGGACAGGGCCTAACTAATGTCTATGGCTACACCTTC. It codes for CASSYSGQGLTNVYGYTF.

The chain is built from TRBV2 and TRBJ2-1; D remains unclear. This CDR3 spans 13 amino acids. Looked up from germline, CDR1 is SNHLY and CDR2 is FYNNEI. V shed 2 bases and J shed 5 bases, with 7 bases lying between them. The DNA for the CDR3 is TGTGCCAGCAGTGAATTTTTGAACAATGAGCAGTTCTTC. Protein product: CASSEFLNNEQFF.

The genes are TRBV5-4 and TRBJ2-7; no clear D gene. Germline CDR1 and CDR2: SGHNT and YYREEE (reference sequence). V lost 0 bases to trimming and J lost 4 bases, with 8 bases between them. CDR3 length: 13 amino acids. The CDR3 loop is CASSLGFGYEQYF. The CDR3, as DNA: TGTGCCAGCAGCTTGGGCTTTGGTTACGAGCAGTACTTC.

V and J are TRBV15 and TRBJ2-7, with unresolved D. V lost 0 bases and J 4 bases, leaving 10 bases between the germline ends. Germline-derived CDR1 and CDR2 are LNHNV and YYDKDF (reference sequence). The CDR3 sequence is 14 residues long. CDR3 residues: CATSRDRPSYEQYF. CDR3 nucleotides: TGTGCCACCAGCAGAGATCGGCCCAGTTACGAGCAGTACTTC.

This chain joins TRBV6-5 and TRBJ1-5; possibly TRBD1 for D (5 bases). The germline V gene has CDR1 MNHEY and CDR2 SVGAGI. V lost 6 bases, J lost 1 base, and 13 bases lay in between. This CDR3 has 15 amino acids. CDR3: CASSYRRDSNQPQHF. For the CDR3, the DNA is TGTGCCAGCAGCTACCGCCGGGACAGCAATCAGCCCCAGCATTTT.

The rearrangement uses TRBV20-1 and TRBJ2-1, with D perhaps matching TRBD1 (6 bases). This CDR3 region has 16 residues. Per germline, CDR1 DFQATT and CDR2 SNEGSKA (reference sequence). Deletions cut 3 bases from V and 5 bases from J, with 20 bases between. This CDR3 is CSASPYQGNPNNEQFF. The CDR3 nucleotides are TGCAGTGCTAGTCCCTACCAGGGGAACCCGAACAATGAGCAGTTCTTC.

V and J are TRBV28 and TRBJ1-6; 10 nucleotides line up with TRBD1. The germline CDR1 and CDR2 sequences are MDHEN and SYDVKM. The CDR3 length is 15 residues. The trim removed 5 bases at V and 8 bases at J, leaving 6 bases unmatched. The CDR3 DNA is TGTGCCAGCAGTACCCCGGGACAGGGGTATTCACCCCTCCACTTT. It translates to CASSTPGQGYSPLHF.

The CDR3 sequence: CSASRLSDPYNEQFF. The CDR3 coding sequence is TGCAGTGCTAGTCGGCTGTCAGATCCCTACAATGAGCAGTTCTTC. The V gene is TRBV20-1, the J gene TRBJ2-1; unclear D gene. V dropped 3 bases and J dropped 2 bases, with 14 bases sitting between them. Germline lookup yields CDR1 DFQATT and CDR2 SNEGSKA (reference sequence). This CDR3 is built from 15 residues.